The 4 T cell receptor beta chains below were found in one sample sequenced in a study of blood T cells in healthy people across ages. With a J-beta primer mix and a sample-barcoded 5' primer, a second PCR ran about 6 to 11 cycles. Via MiXCR, TCRdb re-called the 5' RACE reads, giving one row per CDR3 protein. The sample consists of fewer than 800,000 distinct CDR3 sequences, around 49% of them appearing once. Source material: blood. The source is an older woman in good health.

The chain couples TRBV4-3 to TRBJ2-2; the match to TRBD2 covers 13 bases. The germline V gene has CDR1 LGHNA and CDR2 YSLEER. The CDR3 totals 19 residues. V lost 1 base, J lost 5 bases, and 10 bases stayed unmatched. For the CDR3, the DNA is TGCGCCAGCAGCCAAGGAAGTAAGGGACTAGCGGGATGGACCGGGGAGCTGTTTTTT. It specifies CASSQGSKGLAGWTGELFF.

The chain employs TRBV5-1 and TRBJ1-2, with 12 bases lining up with TRBD1. Germline V CDR1 and CDR2: SGHRS, YFSETQ. The CDR3 loop spans 16 amino acids. With V trimmed by 4 bases and J by 7 bases, 11 bases remained unmatched. The CDR3: CASSVSAGTGGLGYTF. In DNA form, the CDR3 reads TGCGCCAGCAGCGTCTCTGCCGGGACAGGGGGCCTTGGCTACACCTTC.

Ten or more counts support this clonotype. The chain recombines TRBV4-3 with TRBJ2-6; the match to TRBD1 covers 11 bases. This CDR3 region has 18 residues. Per the germline V gene, CDR1 is LGHNA and CDR2 is YSLEER. Losses at the gene ends were 5 bases for V and 4 bases for J; bases not matched to a gene: 10. CDR3 DNA: TGCGCCAGCAGCTCCTCCGGGACAGGGGGTTACGGGGCCAACGTCCTGACTTTC. It codes for CASSSSGTGGYGANVLTF.

This clonotype has just one count. J is TRBJ2-4 and V is TRBV2, with 8 bases lining up with TRBD1. The end of the DNA is better explained by TRBJ2-7, so the J call may be wrong. The germline V gene has CDR1 SNHLY and CDR2 FYNNEI. This CDR3 has 15 amino acids. CDR3 loop: CASSGAGGYPTEQYF. The DNA of the CDR3 is TGTGCCAGCAGTGGGGCAGGGGGCTATCCTACCGAGCAGTACTTC.